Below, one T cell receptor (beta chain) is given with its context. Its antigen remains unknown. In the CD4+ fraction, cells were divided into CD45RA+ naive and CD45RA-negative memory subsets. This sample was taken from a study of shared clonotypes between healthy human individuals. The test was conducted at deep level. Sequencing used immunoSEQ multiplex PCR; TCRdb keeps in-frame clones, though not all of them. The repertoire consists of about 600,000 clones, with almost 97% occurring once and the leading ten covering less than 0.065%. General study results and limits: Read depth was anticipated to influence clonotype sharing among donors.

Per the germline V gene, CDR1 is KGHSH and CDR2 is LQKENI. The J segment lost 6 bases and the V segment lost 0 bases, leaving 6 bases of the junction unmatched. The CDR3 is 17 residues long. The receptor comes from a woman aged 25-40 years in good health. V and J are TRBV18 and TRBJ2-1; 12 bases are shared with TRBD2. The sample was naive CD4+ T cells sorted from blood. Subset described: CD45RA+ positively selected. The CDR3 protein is CASSPPGLAGYCNEQFF. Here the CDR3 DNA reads TGTGCCAGCTCACCACCCGGACTAGCGGGATACTGCAATGAGCAGTTCTTC.